This T cell receptor (beta chain) appears in the sequencing data of a study of vaccination and CD4 T cells after COVID-19. Turning to this clonotype: Antigen specificity is unknown.

Researchers used the Oncomine TCR Beta short-read assay to sequence DNA from cultured CD4+ T cells. TCRdb passed the PCR reads through MiXCR, listing each CDR3 protein once. The profile shows 20,000 to 25,000 distinct CDR3 sequences, roughly 30% of them singletons. Germline-derived CDR1 and CDR2 are DFQATT and SNEGSKA (reference sequence). The CDR3 is made up of 18 amino acids. The trim removed 6 bases at V and 0 bases at J, leaving 14 bases unmatched. Indicated time point: late sampling 161 to 241 days after vaccination in a few convalescent patients. Stated treatment: 10-day PBMC culture with coronavirus spike peptide pools or control peptides (ViraFEST assay).

The specimen was CD4+ T cells from blood, cultured in vitro, collected about 7 months after SARS-CoV-2 vaccination. The rearrangement joins TRBV20-1 to TRBJ2-4; 10 nucleotides line up with TRBD2. This clonotype was sampled from a human donor who had recovered from COVID-19. The CDR3 DNA reads as TGCAGTGCCCACCCGGCTAGCGGGAGCGGGATAGCCAAAAACATTCAGTACTTC. Residues: CSAHPASGSGIAKNIQYF.